Listed below are T cell receptor beta chains from one sample, sequenced in a study of cytomegalovirus exposure and HLA in healthy donors. Sequencing was performed with immunoSEQ multiplex PCR; in TCRdb, only in-frame clones are kept and a portion is missing. The sample yields 180,000 or so clones, roughly 85% seen once. Sequenced sample: PBMCs. These receptors were obtained from a man aged 50 to 60 in good health and CMV-seropositive. CDR3s include the opening cysteine and the closing phenylalanine or tryptophan. D genes are given only for firm matches. Clone sizes are given selectively: once, few, many, or a class where the clone is expanded.

cdr3_nt: TGTGCCTTCTCCCCGCAGGGTCATAATAATGAAAAACTGTTTTTT
cdr3_aa: CAFSPQGHNNEKLFF
v_call: TRBV30
clone_size: few
d_call: -
j_call: TRBJ1-4

cdr3_nt: TGTGCCAGCAGTTTCCCCGGGACAGGGGTTGGCTACACCTTC
cdr3_aa: CASSFPGTGVGYTF
v_call: TRBV28
clone_size: once
d_call: TRBD1
j_call: TRBJ1-2

cdr3_nt: TGCAGCGCAGCCTGGGACAGGAGCACAGATACGCAGTATTTT
cdr3_aa: CSAAWDRSTDTQYF
v_call: TRBV29-1
clone_size: -
d_call: TRBD1
j_call: TRBJ2-3

cdr3_nt: TGCGCCACCCGTAGGGAGACAGGGTCTAACACCGGGGAGCTGTTTTTT
cdr3_aa: CATRRETGSNTGELFF
v_call: TRBV5-1
clone_size: -
d_call: TRBD1
j_call: TRBJ2-2

cdr3_nt: TGTGCCAGCAACGCACAGTTTACCTCGGCGGGGGGCTACACCTTC
cdr3_aa: CASNAQFTSAGGYTF
v_call: TRBV2
clone_size: -
d_call: -
j_call: TRBJ1-2

cdr3_nt: TGCAGTGCCGAGAGAAACTATGGCTACACCTTC
cdr3_aa: CSAERNYGYTF
v_call: TRBV20-1
clone_size: -
d_call: -
j_call: TRBJ1-2

cdr3_nt: TGTGCCAGCAGCGCTGCCACGGGTTTAGATACGCAGTATTTT
cdr3_aa: CASSAATGLDTQYF
v_call: TRBV7-9
clone_size: -
d_call: -
j_call: TRBJ2-3

cdr3_nt: TGTGCCAGCAGTCGGGACAGTGGGGCAGATACGCAGTATTTT
cdr3_aa: CASSRDSGADTQYF
v_call: TRBV7-7
clone_size: -
d_call: TRBD1
j_call: TRBJ2-3

cdr3_nt: TGCGCCAGCAGCCCCGCGGGGACGTCCTCCTACGAGCAGTACTTC
cdr3_aa: CASSPAGTSSYEQYF
v_call: TRBV4-3
clone_size: -
d_call: -
j_call: TRBJ2-7

cdr3_nt: TGTGCCAGCAGCACCGGGACAGGGAACAATGAGCAGTTCTTC
cdr3_aa: CASSTGTGNNEQFF
v_call: TRBV6-5
clone_size: -
d_call: TRBD1
j_call: TRBJ2-1

cdr3_nt: TGTGCCAGCAGCCGCAGCTACGAGCAGTACTTC
cdr3_aa: CASSRSYEQYF
v_call: TRBV7-9
clone_size: -
d_call: -
j_call: TRBJ2-7

cdr3_nt: TGTGCCAGCAGCTCCGGGACAGGGTTTACCTATGGCTACACCTTC
cdr3_aa: CASSSGTGFTYGYTF
v_call: TRBV5-4
clone_size: -
d_call: TRBD1
j_call: TRBJ1-2

cdr3_nt: TGTGCCAGCAGCTTGGGGACAGGGGGCGGATTTGGCACCGGGGAGCTGTTTTTT
cdr3_aa: CASSLGTGGGFGTGELFF
v_call: TRBV5-4
clone_size: -
d_call: TRBD1
j_call: TRBJ2-2

cdr3_nt: TGTGCCAGCAGCCCTAACACAACGCCTGCGGAGGGTCGCACAGATACGCAGTATTTT
cdr3_aa: CASSPNTTPAEGRTDTQYF
v_call: TRBV27
clone_size: -
d_call: -
j_call: TRBJ2-3

cdr3_nt: TGTGCCAGCAGTTTAAATGTCAGGGGCCCCTACGCTGAAGCTTTCTTT
cdr3_aa: CASSLNVRGPYAEAFF
v_call: TRBV28
clone_size: -
d_call: -
j_call: TRBJ1-1

cdr3_nt: TGTTCCAGCAGCTCCAGGGTAACCTATGGCTACACCTTC
cdr3_aa: CSSSSRVTYGYTF
v_call: TRBV7-9
clone_size: -
d_call: -
j_call: TRBJ1-2

cdr3_nt: TGTGCCAGCCCAGGGACAGATTATCAGCCCCAGCATTTT
cdr3_aa: CASPGTDYQPQHF
v_call: TRBV28
clone_size: -
d_call: TRBD1
j_call: TRBJ1-5

cdr3_nt: TGTGCCTGGAGTAGAAGAGGGAATCAGCCCCAGCATTTT
cdr3_aa: CAWSRRGNQPQHF
v_call: TRBV30
clone_size: once
d_call: -
j_call: TRBJ1-5

cdr3_nt: TGTGCCAGCAATCAGGGTCGCAATGGCTACACCTTC
cdr3_aa: CASNQGRNGYTF
v_call: TRBV2
clone_size: -
d_call: -
j_call: TRBJ1-2

cdr3_nt: TGTGCCAGCAGCTTAACTAGCGGGGGCATCACAGATACGCAGTATTTT
cdr3_aa: CASSLTSGGITDTQYF
v_call: TRBV11-2
clone_size: -
d_call: TRBD2
j_call: TRBJ2-3

cdr3_nt: TGTGCCAGCAGTTTAGTGCTATCTAATGAAAAACTGTTTTTT
cdr3_aa: CASSLVLSNEKLFF
v_call: TRBV28
clone_size: -
d_call: -
j_call: TRBJ1-4

cdr3_nt: TGTGCCAGCAGCTCACCACGCGGACTTTCAACCTACGAACAGTACTTC
cdr3_aa: CASSSPRGLSTYEQYF
v_call: TRBV7-9
clone_size: -
d_call: -
j_call: TRBJ2-7

cdr3_nt: TGTGCCTGGAGTACCCCCGGACTCCAAGAGACCCAGTACTTC
cdr3_aa: CAWSTPGLQETQYF
v_call: TRBV30
clone_size: -
d_call: -
j_call: TRBJ2-5

cdr3_nt: TGTGCCAGCAGCCGAAGGGGGTCACAGGGGGCGCGTGACACTGAAGCTTTCTTT
cdr3_aa: CASSRRGSQGARDTEAFF
v_call: TRBV27
clone_size: few
d_call: TRBD1
j_call: TRBJ1-1

cdr3_nt: TGTGCCAGCAGCTTGGGTCAGGGGTCACCCGGGGAGCTGTTTTTT
cdr3_aa: CASSLGQGSPGELFF
v_call: TRBV11-3
clone_size: -
d_call: -
j_call: TRBJ2-2

cdr3_nt: TGCAGCGTGGGGAAGACAGGACTCACGGGCTACAATGAGCAGTTCTTC
cdr3_aa: CSVGKTGLTGYNEQFF
v_call: TRBV29-1
clone_size: -
d_call: -
j_call: TRBJ2-1

cdr3_nt: TGTGCCAGCAGTTTAAAGGGACTAGCGGGGGACAATGAGCAGTTCTTC
cdr3_aa: CASSLKGLAGDNEQFF
v_call: TRBV27
clone_size: -
d_call: TRBD2
j_call: TRBJ2-1

cdr3_nt: TGTGCCACCAGCAGGATTGCGGGGGCAGATACGCAGTATTTT
cdr3_aa: CATSRIAGADTQYF
v_call: TRBV15
clone_size: -
d_call: TRBD2
j_call: TRBJ2-3

cdr3_nt: TGTGCCAGCAGCTTAACTAGCGGGGGGGGAACAGATACGCAGTATTTT
cdr3_aa: CASSLTSGGGTDTQYF
v_call: TRBV7-9
clone_size: -
d_call: TRBD2
j_call: TRBJ2-3

cdr3_nt: TGTGCCAGCAGCACCGGGACAGGGGGTAACCCGAACACTGAAGCTTTCTTT
cdr3_aa: CASSTGTGGNPNTEAFF
v_call: TRBV21-1
clone_size: -
d_call: -
j_call: TRBJ1-1

cdr3_nt: TGTGCCAGCAGCCCTAATGCGGGGGTTTACAATGAGCAGTTCTTC
cdr3_aa: CASSPNAGVYNEQFF
v_call: TRBV7-6
clone_size: -
d_call: TRBD2
j_call: TRBJ2-1

cdr3_nt: TGCGCCAGCAGCTTGGAGGTAGCGGGGGGGCGGTCCGCACTCAATGAGCAGTTCTTC
cdr3_aa: CASSLEVAGGRSALNEQFF
v_call: TRBV5-1
clone_size: -
d_call: TRBD2
j_call: TRBJ2-1

cdr3_nt: TGCGCCAGCAGCCAAGACGAGGGGACACGAGCTTTCTTT
cdr3_aa: CASSQDEGTRAFF
v_call: TRBV4-1
clone_size: -
d_call: -
j_call: TRBJ1-1

cdr3_nt: TGCGCCAGCAGCCAAGAATTCCGGTCGGGGGGAAGCGGTGAAAAACTGTTTTTT
cdr3_aa: CASSQEFRSGGSGEKLFF
v_call: TRBV4-3
clone_size: -
d_call: -
j_call: TRBJ1-4

cdr3_nt: TGTGCCAGCAGTTTCTATGGCCAAGAGACCCAGTACTTC
cdr3_aa: CASSFYGQETQYF
v_call: TRBV28
clone_size: -
d_call: -
j_call: TRBJ2-5

cdr3_nt: TGTGCCATCAGTGAGTCGGGGGGAATCTATGGCTACACCTTC
cdr3_aa: CAISESGGIYGYTF
v_call: TRBV10-3
clone_size: -
d_call: -
j_call: TRBJ1-2

cdr3_nt: TGCGCCAGCAGCCTCGCCCGACAGAATCAGCCCCAGCATTTT
cdr3_aa: CASSLARQNQPQHF
v_call: TRBV4-3
clone_size: -
d_call: -
j_call: TRBJ1-5

cdr3_nt: TGTGCCAGCAGGACGGGACAGATGAACACTGAAGCTTTCTTT
cdr3_aa: CASRTGQMNTEAFF
v_call: TRBV27
clone_size: -
d_call: TRBD1
j_call: TRBJ1-1

cdr3_nt: TGTGCCAGCAGTTTAAACAGGGACTATGGCTACACCTTC
cdr3_aa: CASSLNRDYGYTF
v_call: TRBV27
clone_size: -
d_call: -
j_call: TRBJ1-2

cdr3_nt: TGCGCCAGCAGCCAAGACACAGGCGAGCAGTACTTC
cdr3_aa: CASSQDTGEQYF
v_call: TRBV4-1
clone_size: -
d_call: -
j_call: TRBJ2-7

cdr3_nt: TGTGCCTGGAGGAGGACAGGGGGGGCCGGGGAGCTGTTTTTT
cdr3_aa: CAWRRTGGAGELFF
v_call: TRBV30
clone_size: -
d_call: TRBD1
j_call: TRBJ2-2

cdr3_nt: TGTGCCAGCAGCCAAGTCGGGGGGGCGGTTGGTGGCTACACCTTC
cdr3_aa: CASSQVGGAVGGYTF
v_call: TRBV14
clone_size: -
d_call: -
j_call: TRBJ1-2

cdr3_nt: TGCGCCAGCAGCAGGGGACAGGGCTCGACTAATGAAAAACTGTTTTTT
cdr3_aa: CASSRGQGSTNEKLFF
v_call: TRBV5-1
clone_size: -
d_call: TRBD1
j_call: TRBJ1-4

cdr3_nt: TGTGCCAGCAGCTTCGGGACAGTGAACACCGGGGAGCTGTTTTTT
cdr3_aa: CASSFGTVNTGELFF
v_call: TRBV9
clone_size: -
d_call: TRBD1
j_call: TRBJ2-2

cdr3_nt: TGTGCCAGCAGCTTTGGACAGGGGGCTTGGGGCGGGGAGCTGTTTTTT
cdr3_aa: CASSFGQGAWGGELFF
v_call: TRBV5-6
clone_size: -
d_call: TRBD1
j_call: TRBJ2-2

cdr3_nt: TGTGCCAGCAGTTTTTGGGGGACAGGGAATGGCTACACCTTC
cdr3_aa: CASSFWGTGNGYTF
v_call: TRBV28
clone_size: -
d_call: TRBD1
j_call: TRBJ1-2

cdr3_nt: TGTGCCAGCAGCTTGAAAGGAGGGGACATTCAGTACTTC
cdr3_aa: CASSLKGGDIQYF
v_call: TRBV5-8
clone_size: -
d_call: -
j_call: TRBJ2-4

cdr3_nt: TGTGCCAGCAGCGAATCCCGCACTGAAGCTTTCTTT
cdr3_aa: CASSESRTEAFF
v_call: TRBV6-1
clone_size: -
d_call: -
j_call: TRBJ1-1

cdr3_nt: TGTGCCAGTACCCCGGGACAGGGGGCCTCTGGCTACACCTTC
cdr3_aa: CASTPGQGASGYTF
v_call: TRBV19
clone_size: -
d_call: TRBD1
j_call: TRBJ1-2

cdr3_nt: TGCGCCAGCAGCCCCGGGACAGGGATCTCCTACGAGCAGTACTTC
cdr3_aa: CASSPGTGISYEQYF
v_call: TRBV5-1
clone_size: -
d_call: TRBD1
j_call: TRBJ2-7